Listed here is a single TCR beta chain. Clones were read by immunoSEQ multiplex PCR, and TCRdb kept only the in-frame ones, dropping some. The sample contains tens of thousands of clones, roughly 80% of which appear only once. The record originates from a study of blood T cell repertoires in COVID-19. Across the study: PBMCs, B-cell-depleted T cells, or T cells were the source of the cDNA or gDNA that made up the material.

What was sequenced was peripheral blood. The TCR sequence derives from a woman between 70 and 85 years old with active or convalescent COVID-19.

This CDR3 reads CASSPNALGGTQYF. CDR3 nucleotides: TGTGCCAGCAGCCCGAACGCCTTGGGGGGGACCCAGTACTTC. The chain carries TRBV7-2 and TRBJ2-5; D is possibly TRBD2 (6 bases). The CDR3 extends over 14 amino acids. V lost 5 bases, J lost 7 bases, and 17 bases lay in between. Germline lookup yields CDR1 SGHTA and CDR2 FQGNSA.